The entry below describes one T cell receptor (beta chain). The data were taken from a study of T cell changes during pregnancy in multiple sclerosis. Germline V gene lookup returns CDR1 LNHDA and CDR2 SQIVND (reference sequence). This CDR3 has 13 residues. Germline trimming cut 6 bases from V and 1 base from J; bases unmatched to any gene: 2. TCRdb's copy holds only in-frame clones and misses some; the assay was immunoSEQ multiplex PCR. This sample has about 42,000 clones, with around 90% found just once. This chain connects TRBV19 to TRBJ2-7, with TRBD2 matching 8 bases. The sequencing here drew on CD4+ T cells from peripheral blood mononuclear cells, taken in the second trimester of pregnancy. The source of this sequence is a female donor in good health, enrolled as a control in a pregnancy study. The CDR3 loop is CASRGLDSYEQYF. In DNA form, the CDR3 reads TGTGCCAGTAGGGGACTAGATTCCTACGAGCAGTACTTC.